These 18 T cell receptor beta chains were all obtained from the same sample, sequenced in a study of brain T cells in children with intractable seizures. Produced via immunoSEQ multiplex PCR; TCRdb's table is partial and in-frame only. Of about 340,000 clones in the sample, nearly 95% are singletons; the top ten hold 5.7%. Sample time point: blood from clinic visit 5 months post-surgery; TSC patient then seizure free. The starting material was peripheral blood, obtained more than 4 months after surgery. The origin of the receptors is a boy in the first two years of life with tuberous sclerosis and intractable seizures.

This sequence joins TRBV28 and TRBJ2-2; D possibly corresponds to TRBD2 (6 bases). Germline V gene lookup returns CDR1 MDHEN and CDR2 SYDVKM. This CDR3 spans 15 amino acids. V was shortened by 3 bases and J by 4 bases, with 12 bases between the two germline ends. The CDR3 bases are TGTGCCAGCAGTTTTATCGGGGGTGGCACCGGGGAGCTGTTTTTT. This sequence encodes CASSFIGGGTGELFF.

The chain uses TRBV4-1 and TRBJ1-1, with TRBD1 identical over 10 bases. V lost 4 bases to trimming and J lost 3 bases; unmatched junction nucleotides: 8. The CDR3 totals 16 residues. The V gene's germline CDR1 is MGHRA and CDR2 YSYEKL. The CDR3 sequence: CASSLQVGTGDTEAFF. The CDR3 coding sequence is TGCGCCAGCAGCCTTCAGGTGGGGACAGGGGACACTGAAGCTTTCTTT.

The chain joins TRBV5-4 to TRBJ1-1; D possibly corresponds to TRBD1 (5 bases). CDR3 length: 14 residues. V lost 4 bases and J 1 base, leaving 11 bases between the germline ends. Germline V gives CDR1 SGHNT, CDR2 YYREEE (reference sequence). CDR3 DNA sequence: TGTGCCAGCAGCCCAGGGCGAGAGAACACTGAAGCTTTCTTT. This gives the protein CASSPGRENTEAFF.

This rearrangement joins TRBV7-9 to TRBJ2-1; weak D call: TRBD1 (6 bases). Germline-derived CDR1 and CDR2 are SEHNR and FQNEAQ (reference sequence). Trimming shortened V by 3 bases and J by 8 bases, and 17 bases separated the two germline ends. The length of the CDR3 is 15 residues. In nucleotides, the CDR3 is TGTGCCAGCAGCTTTGGGGGACCAGGGGTCGATGAGCAGTTCTTC. This gives the protein CASSFGGPGVDEQFF.

The chain has TRBV4-1 and TRBJ1-3; maybe TRBD1 (5 bases). Germline CDR1 reads MGHRA; CDR2 reads YSYEKL. This CDR3 comprises 18 residues. Trimming took off 4 bases at V and 0 bases at J, with 19 bases between the two ends. CDR3 DNA: TGCGCCAGCAGCCCCCTAGGGCAGGGAACCAACTCTGGAAACACCATATATTTT. This sequence encodes CASSPLGQGTNSGNTIYF.

The chain is built from TRBV21-1 and TRBJ1-2. TRBV21-1 is an annotated pseudogene. The length of the CDR3 is 16 residues. The CDR3 spells CASSKVRGCPNYGYTF. CDR3 nucleotides: TGTGCCAGCAGCAAAGTGAGGGGATGCCCGAACTATGGCTACACCTTC.

The rearrangement uses TRBV5-4 and TRBJ2-7; D may be TRBD1 (6 bases). V shed 6 bases and J shed 3 bases, with 10 bases lying between them. CDR1 is SGHNT and CDR2 is YYREEE in the germline V gene (reference sequence). This CDR3 is 12 amino acids long. The CDR3 loop reads CASNRAGYEQYF. The DNA for the CDR3 is TGTGCCAGCAACAGGGCAGGCTACGAGCAGTACTTC. The full variable domain, in which reference TRBV5-4 and TRBJ2-7 provide the parts outside the CDR3, is ETGVTQSPTHLIKTRGQQVTLRCSSQSGHNTVSWYQQALGQGPQFIFQYYREEENGRGNFPPRFSGLQFPNYSSELNVNALELDDSALYLCASNRAGYEQYFGPGTRLTVT.

This sequence joins TRBV18 and TRBJ1-1; no definite D call. CDR1 is KGHSH and CDR2 is LQKENI in the germline V gene. Trimming removed 4 bases from V and 2 bases from J, with 2 bases in between. This CDR3 has 11 residues. The CDR3 region has the DNA TGTGCCAGCTCACTTAACACTGAAGCTTTCTTT. Residues: CASSLNTEAFF.

The rearrangement joins TRBV19 to TRBJ2-7; 7 bases are shared with TRBD2. Germline trimming cut 4 bases from V and 1 base from J; bases unmatched to any gene: 4. CDR1 is LNHDA and CDR2 is SQIVND in the germline V gene (reference sequence). The CDR3 sequence is 14 residues long. CDR3 sequence reads: CASSRLAGSYEQYF. For the CDR3, the DNA is TGTGCCAGTAGTAGGTTAGCGGGTTCCTACGAGCAGTACTTC.

The chain is built from TRBV10-3 and TRBJ1-5; D call uncertain. The germline CDR1 and CDR2 sequences are ENHRY and SYGVKD. There are 14 residues in the CDR3. V was pared by 3 bases and J by 2 bases, with 8 bases between. The CDR3 loop reads CAISERQGNQPQHF. CDR3 DNA sequence: TGTGCCATCAGTGAAAGGCAGGGCAATCAGCCCCAGCATTTT.

This clone was counted once. The junction shows a germline mismatch at one end, possibly a read error. The chain has TRBV30 and TRBJ1-6, with D perhaps TRBD1 (5 bases). The CDR3 consists of 11 residues. Germline V lookup: CDR1 GTSNPN, CDR2 SVGIG (reference sequence). In DNA form, the CDR3 reads TGTGCCTGGAGCTATCAGGGCGAACGAGTCTTT. It codes for CAWSYQGERVF.

The V gene is TRBV5-1, the J gene TRBJ1-1, with D possibly being TRBD1 (5 bases). CDR3 length: 16 residues. V was trimmed by 0 bases and J by 4 bases, leaving 16 bases between them. The V gene's germline CDR1 is SGHRS and CDR2 YFSETQ. The CDR3 spells CASSLDGRELSTEAFF. The CDR3 nucleotides are TGCGCCAGCAGCTTGGACGGCAGGGAACTGAGCACTGAAGCTTTCTTT.

The chain uses TRBV24-1 and TRBJ2-5, with 8 bases lining up with TRBD2. Germline CDR1 and CDR2: KGHDR and SFDVKD. Trimming took 7 bases from V and 5 from J; bases not matched to a gene: 8. The CDR3 loop spans 14 amino acids. This CDR3 is CATRMSGSRETQYF. The DNA for the CDR3 is TGTGCCACCAGAATGAGCGGGAGCCGGGAGACCCAGTACTTC.

The chain recombines TRBV7-9 with TRBJ1-1; 7 bases match TRBD1. The CDR3 has 18 amino acids. The V segment lost 5 bases and the J segment 1 base; nucleotides outside the gene matches: 16. Germline V gene lookup returns CDR1 SEHNR and CDR2 FQNEAQ (reference sequence). CDR3 nucleotides: TGTGCCAGCAGCGCAGGGGGAAGGATAAGTCAACAGAACACTGAAGCTTTCTTT. Amino acid sequence: CASSAGGRISQQNTEAFF.

The chain uses TRBV5-1 and TRBJ1-3; possible D gene TRBD1, 6 bases. The CDR3 totals 14 residues. The V end was cut by 0 bases, the J end by 5 bases, with 9 bases between. Germline V gene lookup returns CDR1 SGHRS and CDR2 YFSETQ. This CDR3 is CASSLEGGRNTIYF. In DNA, the CDR3 is TGCGCCAGCAGCTTGGAGGGGGGGAGAAACACCATATATTTT.

The rearrangement uses TRBV5-1 and TRBJ2-1, with 8 bases that match TRBD1. CDR3 length: 15 amino acids. Germline lookup yields CDR1 SGHRS and CDR2 YFSETQ. The J segment lost 7 bases and the V segment lost 2 bases, leaving 8 bases of the junction unmatched. CDR3 nucleotides: TGCGCCAGCAGCTTTGGACAGGGACACAAGAATGAGCAGTTCTTC. Residues: CASSFGQGHKNEQFF.

This CDR3 is CASSIRTANNSPLHF. In nucleotides, the CDR3 is TGTGCCAGTAGTATACGGACCGCGAATAATTCACCCCTCCACTTT. The chain uses TRBV19 and TRBJ1-6; no definite D call. V was shortened by 2 bases and J by 5 bases, with 10 bases between the two germline ends. Per germline, CDR1 LNHDA and CDR2 SQIVND (reference sequence). CDR3 length: 15 amino acids.

J is TRBJ2-7 and V is TRBV7-2, with D unresolved. Germline V gene sequence: CDR1 SGHTA, CDR2 FQGNSA. The CDR3 has 15 residues. V shed 4 bases and J shed 3 bases, with 16 bases lying between them. CDR3 nucleotides: TGTGCCAGCAGCTCGCGCAGGACCGAAGGCTACGAGCAGTACTTC. Translating gives CASSSRRTEGYEQYF.